The clone carrying this T cell receptor (beta chain) was observed a single time. In the original processing: By means of reference gene primer amplification, nucleated cell counts were estimated. Assay used: immunoSEQ multiplex PCR; TCRdb lists only in-frame clones, some missing. The D gene and trimming were derived from the DNA, and the V and J assignments and clone size from that table. The sample lists 110,000 or so clones, 85% seen once, with roughly an eighth in the top ten. This sample was included in a study of blood T cell repertoires in COVID-19. As for the study in general: Sites in the United States, Italy and Spain provided acute and convalescent COVID-19 samples. T cells, B-cell-depleted T cells, or PBMCs provided the cDNA or gDNA that served as material.

The CDR3 length is 14 residues. The V end lost 0 bases, the J end lost 2 bases, and 8 bases lay between the germline ends. Germline V lookup: CDR1 SGHDT, CDR2 YYEEEE. The chain employs TRBV5-6 and TRBJ1-1, with TRBD1 as a possible D gene (5 bases). Sequencing input: peripheral blood. This receptor was obtained from a human donor in a cohort sampled during active COVID-19. The CDR3 loop reads CASSLEGFNTEAFF. CDR3 in DNA: TGTGCCAGCAGCTTGGAGGGGTTTAACACTGAAGCTTTCTTT.